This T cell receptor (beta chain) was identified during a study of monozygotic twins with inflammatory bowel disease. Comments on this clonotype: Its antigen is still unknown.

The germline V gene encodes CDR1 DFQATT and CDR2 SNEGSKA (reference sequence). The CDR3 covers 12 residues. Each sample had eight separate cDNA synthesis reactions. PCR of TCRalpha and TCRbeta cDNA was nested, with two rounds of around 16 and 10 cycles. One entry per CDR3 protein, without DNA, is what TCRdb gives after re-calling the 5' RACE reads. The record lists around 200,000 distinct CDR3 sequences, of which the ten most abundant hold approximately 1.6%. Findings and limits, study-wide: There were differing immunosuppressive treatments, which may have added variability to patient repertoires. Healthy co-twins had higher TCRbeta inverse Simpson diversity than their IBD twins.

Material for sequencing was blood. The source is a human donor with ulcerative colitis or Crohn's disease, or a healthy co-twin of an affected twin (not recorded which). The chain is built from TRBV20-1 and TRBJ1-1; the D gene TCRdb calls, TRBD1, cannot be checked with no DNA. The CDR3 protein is CSVAGDYTEAFF.